Below, one T cell receptor (beta chain) is given with its context. Its antigen remains unidentified. Per-base quality was not reported, and no clone a single base away is much larger than it. This sample is part of a study of shared clonotypes between healthy human individuals (TCRdb year 2020). Study-wide context: A few men and two women, aged 18 to 49 years, made up the cohort. For each donor, three plates each were used for CD4 naive and CD4 memory, two plates were used for CD8 naive, and one plate was used for CD8 memory. The study deeply sequenced blood TCR repertoires of 5 or 6 healthy adults to estimate repertoire size and the extent of clonotype sharing between individuals. Different laboratories and diverse techniques were used to prepare libraries and sequence TCR repertoires, to increase sequencing depth and limit assay-specific biases. Leukapheresis yielded between about 0.94 and 9 billion PBMCs per donor.

Beyond this particular receptor, the publication reports: Even with the large sequencing depth, rarefaction of the sorted-subset datasets indicated that sequencing was incomplete. Based on pairwise subsampling, the degree of clonotype sharing among donors was expected to be affected by sequencing depth. Compared with non-shared clonotypes, clonotypes shared by all four sorted-subset donors had higher generation probabilities. About 4.5% of naive CD4, 3.5% of naive CD8, roughly 2.5% of memory CD4, and 0.4% of memory CD8 clonotypes were shared across several donors. Naive subsets generally had larger estimated clonotype richness than memory subsets. Sampling was restricted to blood, and TCR repertoires in tissues likely differ from the TCR repertoires found in blood. The genetic and exposure-history diversity represented was limited by the small number of donors.

Using the deep immunoSEQ assay, TCR CDR3 regions were amplified from genomic DNA by multiplex PCR. Extracted genomic DNA from each cell subset was distributed evenly across all wells of several immunoSEQ 96-well plates, and each plate was treated as a replicate. For sorted subsets, each replicate PCR was loaded with 200 ng genomic DNA, equivalent to roughly 30,000 T cell genomes. Purified libraries were measured with a Qubit 3.0 fluorometer, size-checked on a Bioanalyzer 2100, and measured again with the KAPA Library Quantification kit. Every immunoSEQ 96-well plate was sequenced on a separate single-read 150-cycle Illumina NextSeq 550 flow cell. Processing in the source paper ran as follows. Because the immunoSEQ output included only junctional sequences and no quality scores, the filtering could not be the same as the filtering used for full-length reads. Sequences were annotated with PyIR, a Python wrapper for IgBLAST v1.9, and V/J genes and CDR3 were assigned using IMGT germline references. Reads were filtered out if the reads had weak V/J assignments (E-value above 1e-6), no CDR3, stop codons, out-of-frame junctions, or ambiguous translated residues. V3J clonotypes were defined by identical inferred V gene, J gene, and CDR3 amino acid sequence. Percentage overlap between repertoires was calculated by dividing the number of shared unique clonotypes by the size of the smaller repertoire. Three approaches were used to assess repertoire richness: RTK rarefaction, the Chao1 estimator, and Recon v2.1 estimates of unobserved clonotypes. Generation probabilities were computed with OLGA for all TCRbeta clonotypes obtained by the gDNA method from four donors. The table comes from immuneACCESS by way of TCRdb, which keeps in-frame sequences with V and J called. Part of the clones is missing from these tables; in studies checked, under half for an unresolved V gene and the rest for unknown reasons. V and J calls and clone size are given by that table; D and trimming were obtained from the DNA. This sample lists about 2.1 million clones; approximately 92% were detected once. The ten largest clonotypes hold over 1.5% of the sample.

CD8 naive samples consisted of CD45RO-negative cells that were positively selected for CCR7, yielding a CD45RA+CCR7+ population without TemRA cells. The donors were healthy, HIV-negative adults with no recently reported acute infections or vaccinations. Every donor was a Caucasian adult living in Nashville, Tennessee, USA. Blood was obtained by leukapheresis, after which PBMCs were separated by Ficoll-Histopaque density gradient centrifugation and cryopreserved in liquid nitrogen vapor phase. Analytical flow cytometry was used to check the purity and quantity of each magnetically sorted T cell population. Genomic DNA was isolated from every sorted fraction and measured by UV absorbance on a Nanodrop 2000c. Cut back by 5 bases and 0 bases, the V and J ends lie 8 bases apart. The CDR3 measures 13 amino acids from cysteine to phenylalanine. Only the CDR3 region is kept as DNA, spanning 39 bases read in frame from base 1. CDR1 and CDR2 are drawn from the germline V gene: SGHVS, FQNEAQ.

The clonotype originates from a man in his late teens or twenties in good health. Some clones in this sample may be carry-over from other donors' samples. The rearrangement joined TRBV7-8 to TRBJ2-7, with the D segment identity uncertain. The sample was naive CD8+ T cells from PBMCs. This specimen's cell subset or site label, per the study, means: CD45RA+CCR7+. CDR3 reads: CASSPPHSYEQYF. The DNA sequence is given as TGTGCCAGCAGCCCCCCCCACTCCTACGAGCAGTACTTC. This CDR3, with the reference TRBV7-8 and TRBJ2-7 proteins standing in past its ends, gives the full variable domain GAGVSQSPRYKVAKRGQDVALRCDPISGHVSLFWYQQALGQGPEFLTYFQNEAQLDKSGLPSDRFFAERPEGSVSTLKIQRTQQEDSAVYLCASSPPHSYEQYFGPGTRLTVT.